The present entry profiles one TCR beta chain with its context. The antigen remains undetermined. The data belong to a study of T cell responses to AZD1222 COVID-19 vaccine. General study findings and limits: Breadth and depth of Spike-specific TCRs rose after two AZD1222 doses. Donors skewed white British and female; clonal diversity was possibly underestimated. Reports say nearly half of spike-specific TCRs go after unmutated variant regions.

Using immunoSEQ multiplex PCR, the repertoire was profiled, and TCRdb retains in-frame clones only, with some absent. The sample consists of about 120,000 clones, approximately 88% of them appearing once. CDR1 is SGHRS, CDR2 YFSETQ, per germline. Losses at the gene ends were 3 bases for V and 5 bases for J; bases not matched to a gene: 9. CDR3 length: 16 residues. The clonotype comes from an adult in good health. Specimen: peripheral blood, collected on day 0 of AZD1222 vaccination. The chain joins TRBV5-1 to TRBJ1-1; the match to TRBD1 covers 11 bases. CDR3 loop: CASSWGQGGMSTEAFF. The CDR3 DNA is TGCGCCAGCAGCTGGGGACAGGGGGGAATGAGTACTGAAGCTTTCTTT.